This TCR beta chain was recovered during a study of cytomegalovirus exposure and HLA in healthy donors. Study details: Most genotyped donors, roughly 83% of some 400, had Caucasian-associated genetic ancestry. Whole-study findings and limits: For most subjects, TCR beta sequences were reported to predict HLA-A and HLA-B alleles with accuracy.

As for this clone: The antigen remains undetermined.

Amplification used 60 Vbeta primers and 13 Jbeta primers. Libraries were prepared by immunoSEQ multiplex PCR; TCRdb keeps only in-frame clonotypes and omits some of them. Of approximately 290,000 clones detected, 80% appear once; the ten largest clones hold about 0.28%. Trimming took 2 bases from V and 1 from J, leaving 5 bases between them. The germline V gene has CDR1 SNHLY and CDR2 FYNNEI. The CDR3 totals 13 residues. This sequence joins TRBV2 and TRBJ2-5; D gene uncertain. The sequence derives from a girl aged 2-10 years in good health and CMV-seronegative. The sample taken for sequencing was PBMCs. The CDR3: CASSEQVQETQYF. CDR3 bases: TGTGCCAGCAGTGAACAGGTCCAAGAGACCCAGTACTTC.